Shown below are 17 T cell receptor beta chains from a single sample sequenced in a study of blood T cell repertoires in COVID-19. Only in-frame clones appear in the TCRdb table, and some are missing; sequencing was by immunoSEQ multiplex PCR. The data show approximately 270,000 clones, approximately 85% seen once. Material for sequencing was peripheral blood. These TCRs come from a human donor with COVID-19, enrolled during active disease. The donor label of this sample is uncertain.

This clone appeared once. This chain uses TRBV30 with TRBJ1-2; D may be TRBD1 (5 bases). This CDR3 region has 15 residues. The germline V gene has CDR1 GTSNPN and CDR2 SVGIG (reference sequence). V lost 4 bases and J 0 bases, leaving 15 bases between the germline ends. The CDR3 sequence is CAWNGGRLANYGYTF. CDR3 sequence (DNA): TGTGCCTGGAACGGGGGACGGTTAGCTAACTATGGCTACACCTTC. The variable domain in full, with the rest retrieved from reference TRBV30 and TRBJ1-2, is SQTIHQWPATLVQPVGSPLSLECTVEGTSNPNLYWYRQAAGRGLQLLFYSVGIGQISSEVPQNLSASRPQDRQFILSSKKLLLSDSGFYLCAWNGGRLANYGYTFGSGTRLTVV.

The chain uses TRBV9 and TRBJ2-2; TRBD2 matches at 12 bases. CDR3 length: 17 amino acids. With V trimmed by 3 bases and J by 2 bases, 5 bases remained unmatched. Looked up from germline, CDR1 is SGDLS and CDR2 is YYNGEE. CDR3 loop: CASSGLAGALNTGELFF. CDR3 sequence (DNA): TGTGCCAGCAGCGGACTAGCGGGAGCCCTTAACACCGGGGAGCTGTTTTTT.

This chain joins TRBV19 and TRBJ1-1, with 8 bases that match TRBD1. CDR1 is LNHDA, CDR2 SQIVND, per germline (reference sequence). After removal of 5 bases from V and 5 bases from J, the junction contained 13 bases not matched to a gene. This CDR3 spans 16 amino acids. CDR3 bases: TGTGCCAGTAGTTTATCGGGGACAGGAGTGAGGACTGAAGCTTTCTTT. Translation gives CASSLSGTGVRTEAFF.

V is TRBV7-2 and J is TRBJ1-4, with D unresolved. Germline CDR1 reads SGHTA; CDR2 reads FQGNSA. V lost 5 bases and J lost 8, with 12 bases in between. The CDR3 consists of 13 residues. The CDR3 spells CASSPSFGEKLFF. In DNA, the CDR3 is TGTGCCAGCAGCCCTAGCTTTGGGGAAAAACTGTTTTTT.

The gene calls are TRBV19 and TRBJ1-5, with 7 bases that match TRBD1. The V gene's germline CDR1 is LNHDA and CDR2 SQIVND (reference sequence). Unmatched junction bases numbered 10, after V lost 5 bases and J lost 6 bases. The CDR3 has 15 amino acids. The CDR3: CASSSLGGGGQPQHF. For the CDR3, the DNA is TGTGCCAGTAGTTCCCTAGGAGGGGGCGGTCAGCCCCAGCATTTT. Drawing the rest from reference TRBV19 and TRBJ1-5, the complete variable domain is DGGITQSPKYLFRKEGQNVTLSCEQNLNHDAMYWYRQDPGQGLRLIYYSQIVNDFQKGDIAEGYSVSREKKESFPLTVTSAQKNPTAFYLCASSSLGGGGQPQHFGDGTRLSIL.

The J gene is TRBJ1-1, the V gene TRBV5-1, with 8 nucleotides matching TRBD1. This CDR3 comprises 13 residues. The V segment lost 0 bases and the J segment 12 bases; nucleotides outside the gene matches: 7. Germline values: CDR1 SGHRS, CDR2 YFSETQ. CDR3 protein: CASSLVAGGVTFF. CDR3 nucleotide sequence: TGCGCCAGCAGCTTGGTCGCAGGGGGCGTCACTTTCTTT.

This chain uses TRBV19 with TRBJ1-6; 9 bases agree with TRBD1. The CDR3 has 14 residues. The trim removed 7 bases at V and 9 bases at J, leaving 7 bases unmatched. Germline V lookup: CDR1 LNHDA, CDR2 SQIVND (reference sequence). The chain's CDR3 is CASTLQGAVSPLHF. CDR3 nucleotides: TGTGCCAGTACTCTACAGGGGGCAGTTTCACCCCTCCACTTT.

The rearrangement joins TRBV9 to TRBJ2-1; 12 bases line up with TRBD2. This CDR3 spans 16 amino acids. The V gene's germline CDR1 is SGDLS and CDR2 YYNGEE. V lost 3 bases to trimming and J lost 2 bases; unmatched junction nucleotides: 3. In DNA, the CDR3 is TGTGCCAGCAGCGCATGGACTAGCGGGACCTACAATGAGCAGTTCTTC. Translated, it gives CASSAWTSGTYNEQFF.

V gene TRBV28 combines with J gene TRBJ1-1; weak D call: TRBD1 (6 bases). The V and J ends lost 6 bases and 11 bases respectively, with 16 bases between them. Germline loops: CDR1 MDHEN, CDR2 SYDVKM. This CDR3 spans 12 amino acids. CDR3 coding DNA: TGTGCCAGCAGGGTCGGGGGGGCTTCGGCTTTCTTT. This codes for CASRVGGASAFF.

The chain recombines TRBV9 with TRBJ1-4; 7 nucleotides line up with TRBD1. After removal of 3 bases from V and 3 bases from J, the junction contained 2 bases not matched to a gene. Germline V gene sequence: CDR1 SGDLS, CDR2 YYNGEE. This CDR3 has 14 amino acids. Written as DNA, the CDR3 is TGTGCCAGCAGCGCCGGGACAGCTAATGAAAAACTGTTTTTT. Protein product: CASSAGTANEKLFF.

The chain carries TRBV11-3 and TRBJ2-7, with D possibly matching TRBD2 (6 bases). The CDR3 has 16 amino acids. V dropped 1 base and J dropped 0 bases, with 13 bases sitting between them. The V gene's germline CDR1 is SGHNT and CDR2 YENEEA. CDR3 residues: CASSLGVSGSSYEQYF. CDR3 nucleotide sequence: TGTGCCAGCAGCTTAGGTGTTAGCGGAAGCTCCTACGAGCAGTACTTC.

The rearrangement uses TRBV3-1 (or the pseudogene TRBV3-2) and TRBJ1-1, with D perhaps TRBD1 (5 bases). This CDR3 has 14 residues. The germline gives CDR1 LGHDT, CDR2 YNNKEL (reference sequence). V was pared by 1 base and J by 7 bases, with 13 bases between. The CDR3 sequence is CASSQAASGYEAFF. For the CDR3, the DNA is TGTGCCAGCAGCCAAGCGGCCTCAGGGTATGAAGCTTTCTTT.

This clone was observed once. This chain joins TRBV6-4 and TRBJ1-5; 7 bases are a match to TRBD1. Germline loops: CDR1 MRHNA, CDR2 SNTAGT. The CDR3 has 16 residues. V shed 3 bases and J 2 bases; nucleotides not matched to a gene: 7. The chain's CDR3 is CASSEQGNAGNQPQHF. The CDR3, as DNA: TGTGCCAGCAGTGAACAGGGGAATGCTGGCAATCAGCCCCAGCATTTT.

The J gene is TRBJ1-5, the V gene TRBV3-1 (or the pseudogene TRBV3-2), with 12 bases identical to TRBD1. This CDR3 has 16 amino acids. Trimming cost V 4 bases and J 6 bases; bases outside gene matches: 7. The germline gives CDR1 LGHDT, CDR2 YNNKEL (reference sequence). The CDR3 here is CASSPMQGQGAQPQHF. The CDR3 coding sequence is TGTGCCAGCAGCCCCATGCAGGGACAGGGGGCTCAGCCCCAGCATTTT.

This sequence joins TRBV2 and TRBJ2-7; 12 nucleotides line up with TRBD2. This CDR3 has 15 residues. J gave up 10 bases and V 4 bases, and 11 bases lay outside the gene matches. Germline V gene lookup returns CDR1 SNHLY and CDR2 FYNNEI. CDR3 in DNA: TGTGCCAGCAGTGGAAGGACCCCCGGACTAGCGGGACAGTACTTC. This codes for CASSGRTPGLAGQYF.

The genes are TRBV5-1 and TRBJ2-1; 9 bases match TRBD2. Per the germline V gene, CDR1 is SGHRS and CDR2 is YFSETQ. This CDR3 has 16 residues. V trimming: 0 bases; J trimming: 4 bases; junction bases outside the gene matches: 5. Written as DNA, the CDR3 is TGCGCCAGCAGCTTGGCGCTAGCGGGGAGATACAATGAGCAGTTCTTC. It translates to CASSLALAGRYNEQFF.

V and J are TRBV2 and TRBJ2-5, with 9 bases identical to TRBD1. Germline lookup yields CDR1 SNHLY and CDR2 FYNNEI. With V trimmed by 4 bases and J by 5 bases, 11 bases remained unmatched. This CDR3 region has 16 residues. The CDR3 bases are TGTGCCAGCAGTGCGCGGGACAGGGCTTCGTCGGAGACCCAGTACTTC. The encoded protein is CASSARDRASSETQYF. Together with reference TRBV2 and TRBJ2-5, the CDR3 gives the full variable domain: EPEVTQTPSHQVTQMGQEVILRCVPISNHLYFYWYRQILGQKVEFLVSFYNNEISEKSEIFDDQFSVERPDGSNFTLKIRSTKLEDSAMYFCASSARDRASSETQYFGPGTRLLVL.